Listed here is a single T cell receptor (beta chain). Its antigen is unidentified. TCRdb re-analysed the reads in MiXCR, keeping a single row per CDR3 protein. The data contain fewer than 200,000 distinct CDR3 sequences, approximately 20% of them singletons. Germline V gives CDR1 SGHNT, CDR2 YYREEE (reference sequence). This CDR3 has 16 residues. V lost 4 bases, J lost 1 base, and 9 bases stayed unmatched. The data were obtained in a study of T cell repertoires in cytomegalovirus infection. Study results and caveats: The study identified carriers of CMV plus the relevant HLA from cumulative public TCR beta family frequency. HLA-C-restricted TCR beta clonotypes specific for CMV led the ex vivo response.

The specimen sequenced was PBMCs. This chain joins TRBV5-4 and TRBJ2-3; 7 nucleotides align to TRBD2. The sequence came from a human donor in good health (CMV status not recorded). Some clones in this sample may be carry-over from other donors' samples. CDR3 sequence: CASSRHLGGGTDTQYF. In DNA, the CDR3 is TGTGCCAGCAGCCGCCACCTTGGGGGGGGCACAGATACGCAGTATTTT.